This T cell receptor beta chain was sequenced for a study of blood T cell repertoires in COVID-19. Participants reported their clinical history, and cohort assignment relied on those reports. The CDR3 is made up of 12 amino acids. Trimming removed 3 bases from V and 10 bases from J; junction bases left unmatched: 0. Germline V gene sequence: CDR1 LGHNT, CDR2 FRNRAP. The protocol was immunoSEQ multiplex PCR, while the TCRdb copy is restricted to in-frame clones and leaves out a portion. Of over 200,000 clones in the sample, around four fifths were seen once. This sequence was found in a man aged 35-49 years who had recovered from COVID-19. The V gene is TRBV12-5, the J gene TRBJ2-1; 10 positions match TRBD2. Sequenced material: PBMCs or T cells enriched from blood (not recorded which). DNA for the CDR3: TGTGCTAGTGGTTTACTAGCGGGGGAGCAGTTCTTC. Protein: CASGLLAGEQFF.